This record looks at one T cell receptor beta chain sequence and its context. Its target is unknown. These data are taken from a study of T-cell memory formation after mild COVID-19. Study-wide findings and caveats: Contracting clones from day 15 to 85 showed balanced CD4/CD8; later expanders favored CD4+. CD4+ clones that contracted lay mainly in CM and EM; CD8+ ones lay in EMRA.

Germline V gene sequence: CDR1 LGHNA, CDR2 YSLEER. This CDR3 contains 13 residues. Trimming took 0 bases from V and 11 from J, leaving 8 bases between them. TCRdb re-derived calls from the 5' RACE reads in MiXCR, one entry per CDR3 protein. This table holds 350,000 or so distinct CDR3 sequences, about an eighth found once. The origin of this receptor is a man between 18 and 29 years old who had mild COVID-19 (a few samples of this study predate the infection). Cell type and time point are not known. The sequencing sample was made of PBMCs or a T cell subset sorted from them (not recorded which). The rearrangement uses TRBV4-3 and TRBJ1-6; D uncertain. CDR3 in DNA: TGCGCCAGCAGCCAAGAGCCGGGGACACCCCTCCACTTT. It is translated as CASSQEPGTPLHF.